These 13 T cell receptor beta chains came from one sample sequenced in a study of shared clonotypes between healthy human individuals. TCRdb's copy holds only in-frame clones and misses some; the assay was immunoSEQ multiplex PCR. The table shows over a million clones, with 98% occurring only once. The sample comprised naive CD4+ T cells sorted from blood. Regarding subset: CD45RA+ positively selected. The source of these receptors is a man aged 25 to 40 in good health.

This clone showed up just once. The chain recombines TRBV6-6 with TRBJ1-5, with TRBD1 matching over 8 bases. Germline V CDR1 and CDR2: MNHNY, SVGAGI (reference sequence). V lost 5 bases and J lost 2; bases outside the gene matches: 8. This CDR3 contains 16 residues. DNA for the CDR3: TGTGCCAGCAGTCCCGGACAGGGCGCGGGCAATCAGCCCCAGCATTTT. This encodes CASSPGQGAGNQPQHF.

The rearrangement joins TRBV28 to TRBJ2-7; 9 nucleotides agree with TRBD2. CDR3 length equals 17 residues. Per germline, CDR1 MDHEN and CDR2 SYDVKM. Germline trimming cut 2 bases from V and 0 bases from J; bases unmatched to any gene: 8. CDR3 coding DNA: TGTGCCAGCAGTTTAAATAGGGATAGCGGGAGCTCCTACGAGCAGTACTTC. Translated, it gives CASSLNRDSGSSYEQYF.

The rearrangement links TRBV29-1 to TRBJ2-2; D gene unclear. Trimming removed 7 bases at V and 5 bases at J, with 14 bases between. Per germline, CDR1 SQVTM and CDR2 ANQGSEA. The CDR3 loop spans 13 amino acids. The CDR3 protein is CSAATLGTGELFF. The CDR3 DNA follows: TGCAGCGCCGCAACACTTGGGACCGGGGAGCTGTTTTTT.

CDR3 nucleotides: TGTGCCAGCAGCGTGACCGGGACTAGCGGGGTCACAGATACGCAGTATTTT. This gives the protein CASSVTGTSGVTDTQYF. This chain links TRBV9 with TRBJ2-3, with 13 bases fitting TRBD2. Germline values: CDR1 SGDLS, CDR2 YYNGEE. The CDR3 runs 17 residues. J was trimmed by 2 bases and V by 2 bases; bases with no gene match: 5.

CDR3 amino acids: CASSLAESSGNTIYF. In DNA, the CDR3 is TGTGCCAGCAGCTTAGCGGAAAGCTCTGGAAACACCATATATTTT. V and J are TRBV5-5 and TRBJ1-3; D unclear. Per the germline V gene, CDR1 is SGHKS and CDR2 is YYEKEE (reference sequence). The CDR3 consists of 15 residues. Deletions cut 2 bases from V and 0 bases from J, with 9 bases between.

The V and J genes are TRBV2 and TRBJ2-7; TRBD1 matches 11 bases. This CDR3 has 15 amino acids. V was pared by 7 bases and J by 6 bases, with 11 bases of the junction left unmatched. CDR1 SNHLY and CDR2 FYNNEI come from the germline V gene. The CDR3 sequence: CASTTRTGGGSEQYF. The CDR3 nucleotides are TGTGCCAGCACTACCCGGACAGGGGGCGGGAGCGAGCAGTACTTC.

The CDR3 loop is CASTGQHTEAFF. The CDR3, as DNA: TGTGCCAGCACGGGACAGCACACTGAAGCTTTCTTT. V gene TRBV28 combines with J gene TRBJ1-1; 7 bases are shared with TRBD1. The CDR3 length is 12 residues. Losses at the gene ends were 7 bases for V and 3 bases for J; bases not matched to a gene: 2. Per the germline V gene, CDR1 is MDHEN and CDR2 is SYDVKM.

This chain links TRBV7-2 with TRBJ2-1, with D possibly TRBD1 on 5 matching bases. With 11 bases removed from V and 4 bases from J, the gap between germline ends came to 12 bases. This CDR3 has 12 amino acids. The germline CDR1 and CDR2 sequences are SGHTA and FQGNSA. In DNA, the CDR3 is TGTGCCGAAGGGCAGGGATACAATGAGCAGTTCTTC. Protein product: CAEGQGYNEQFF.

The V and J genes are TRBV5-1 and TRBJ2-5; 8 nucleotides line up with TRBD2. Germline CDR1 and CDR2: SGHRS and YFSETQ. CDR3 length: 15 amino acids. Germline trimming cut 5 bases from V and 3 bases from J; bases unmatched to any gene: 9. The CDR3: CASRVVAGGKETQYF. The CDR3 nucleotides are TGCGCCAGCAGGGTTGTGGCGGGAGGCAAAGAGACCCAGTACTTC. Together with reference TRBV5-1 and TRBJ2-5, the CDR3 gives the full variable domain: KAGVTQTPRYLIKTRGQQVTLSCSPISGHRSVSWYQQTPGQGLQFLFEYFSETQRNKGNFPGRFSGRQFSNSRSEMNVSTLELGDSALYLCASRVVAGGKETQYFGPGTRLLVL.

V gene TRBV10-3 combines with J gene TRBJ1-2; 9 bases are a match to TRBD1. Germline assignment: CDR1 ENHRY and CDR2 SYGVKD. The trim removed 10 bases at V and 7 bases at J, leaving 22 bases unmatched. This CDR3 contains 17 residues. CDR3 sequence: CATIGGQGSHSPVGYTF. The CDR3 DNA reads as TGTGCCACAATAGGGGGACAGGGATCCCACTCACCGGTTGGCTACACCTTC.

V usage is TRBV4-3 and J usage is TRBJ1-2; 10 bases are a match to TRBD1. The CDR3 runs 19 residues. Trimming at V came to 3 bases and at J to 5 bases, leaving 18 bases not matched to a gene. Germline CDR1 LGHNA, CDR2 YSLEER. CDR3 region: CASSHGPGQGPVGRYGYTF. CDR3 DNA: TGCGCCAGCAGCCACGGCCCGGGACAGGGGCCGGTAGGAAGATATGGCTACACCTTC.

The genes are TRBV29-1 and TRBJ2-1; 8 bases match TRBD1. Germline CDR1 and CDR2: SQVTM and ANQGSEA. The V gene end was trimmed by 8 bases and the J gene end by 2 bases; junction bases not matched to a gene: 5. The CDR3 consists of 13 residues. The CDR3 region has the DNA TGCAGCACCGACAGGGGCCCCTACAATGAGCAGTTCTTC. This codes for CSTDRGPYNEQFF.

Note on this clone: At one of its ends the junction is not consistent with the germline gene, which may arise from a read error. The rearrangement joins TRBV5-1 to TRBJ2-1, with 10 bases lining up with TRBD1. The CDR3 extends over 15 amino acids. Germline loops: CDR1 SGHRS, CDR2 YFSETQ. The CDR3 protein is CASTLTGGRFNEQFF. CDR3 bases: TGCGCCAGCACCTTGACAGGGGGCAGGTTCAATGAGCAGTTCTTC.